This T cell receptor (beta chain) derives from a study of technical replicates of blood from several donors. V shed 4 bases, J shed 4 bases, and the junction held 4 bases outside the gene matches. The V gene's germline CDR1 is SGHNT and CDR2 YYREEE (reference sequence). CDR3 length: 14 amino acids. Using immunoSEQ multiplex PCR, the repertoire was profiled, and TCRdb retains in-frame clones only, with some absent. The repertoire holds 75,000 to 100,000 clones, about 93% seen once, with 0.25% to 0.3% in the top ten. Sequencing was performed on T cells isolated from PBMCs. The receptor was isolated from a human donor in good health. This chain connects TRBV5-4 to TRBJ2-3, with 9 nucleotides matching TRBD2. DNA of the CDR3: TGTGCCAGCAGCCAAAAGCGGGAGGCAGATACGCAGTATTTT. Its translation is CASSQKREADTQYF.